This TCR beta chain was retrieved from a study of CD8 T cells in ankylosing spondylitis. TCRdb recomputed calls from the 5' RACE reads with MiXCR, one row per CDR3 protein. The sample consists of 300,000 to 400,000 distinct CDR3 sequences, over 12% of them appearing once. As for this clonotype: The antigen is undetermined.

V lost 3 bases, J lost 8 bases, and 5 bases stayed unmatched. Germline CDR1 and CDR2: LGHDT and YNNKEL (reference sequence). The CDR3 sequence is 14 residues long. Study-level findings and limits: One TCR beta motif, made up of about 8 highly homologous variants, appeared characteristic of ankylosing spondylitis blood.

Sequencing used blood, either unsorted or a sorted T cell fraction (not recorded which). The sequence was collected from a male donor with ankylosing spondylitis or in good health (not recorded which). This chain uses TRBV3-1 with TRBJ2-3, with 10 positions matching TRBD2. CDR3 nucleotide sequence: TGTGCCAGCAGCCACAGCGGGGGGGCGGGTACGCAGTATTTT. This gives the protein CASSHSGGAGTQYF.